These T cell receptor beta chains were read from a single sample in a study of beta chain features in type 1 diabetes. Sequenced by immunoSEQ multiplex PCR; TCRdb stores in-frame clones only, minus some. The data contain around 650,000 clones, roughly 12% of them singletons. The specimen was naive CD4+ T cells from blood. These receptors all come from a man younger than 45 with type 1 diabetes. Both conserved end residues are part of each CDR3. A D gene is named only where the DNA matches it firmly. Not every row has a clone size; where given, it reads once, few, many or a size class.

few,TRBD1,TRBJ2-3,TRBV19,CASTALFRTGSTDTQYF,TGTGCCAGTACCGCCCTATTCAGGACAGGGAGCACAGATACGCAGTATTTT
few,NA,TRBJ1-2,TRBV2,CASSESADLHYGYTF,TGTGCCAGCAGTGAATCGGCAGACCTCCACTATGGCTACACCTTC
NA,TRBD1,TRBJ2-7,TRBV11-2,CASRQGVPYEQYF,TGTGCCAGCAGGCAGGGGGTCCCCTACGAGCAGTACTTC
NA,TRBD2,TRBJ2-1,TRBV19,CASSIGLAGAGEQFF,TGTGCCAGTAGTATCGGGCTAGCGGGGGCGGGTGAGCAGTTCTTC
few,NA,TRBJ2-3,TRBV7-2,CASSLVDTQYF,TGTGCCAGCAGCTTAGTCGATACGCAGTATTTT
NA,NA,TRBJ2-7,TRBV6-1,CASTTVGVNEQYF,TGTGCCAGCACGACAGTTGGGGTTAACGAGCAGTACTTC
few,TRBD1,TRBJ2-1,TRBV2,CARRGQGGNEQFF,TGTGCCAGGAGGGGACAGGGAGGGAATGAGCAGTTCTTC
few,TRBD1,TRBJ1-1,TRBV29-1,CSVAGTVNTEAFF,TGCAGCGTAGCCGGGACAGTGAACACTGAAGCTTTCTTT
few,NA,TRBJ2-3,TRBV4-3,CASSQLMRGGEDTQYF,TGCGCCAGCAGCCAATTGATGAGGGGGGGCGAGGATACGCAGTATTTT
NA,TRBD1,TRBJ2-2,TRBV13,CASSLGDRGPGELFF,TGTGCCAGCAGCTTAGGGGACAGGGGACCCGGGGAGCTGTTTTTT
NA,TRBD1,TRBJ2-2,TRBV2,CASTGSVTGTGELFF,TGTGCCAGCACCGGGTCCGTGACAGGGACCGGGGAGCTGTTTTTT
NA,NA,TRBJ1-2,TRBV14,CASSQIPGHLGYGYTF,TGTGCCAGCAGCCAAATCCCGGGACACCTTGGATATGGCTACACCTTC
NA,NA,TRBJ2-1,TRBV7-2,CASSLRPSSYNEQFF,TGTGCCAGCAGCTTAAGGCCGAGCTCCTACAATGAGCAGTTCTTC
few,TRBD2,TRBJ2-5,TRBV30,CAWSPGLASETQYF,TGTGCCTGGAGTCCAGGACTAGCGTCCGAGACCCAGTACTTC
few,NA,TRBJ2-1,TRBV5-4,CASSLDRGGYNEQFF,TGTGCCAGCAGCTTGGACAGGGGAGGCTACAATGAGCAGTTCTTC
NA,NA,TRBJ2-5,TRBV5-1,CASSSGATLETQYF,TGCGCCAGCAGCTCCGGGGCCACGTTAGAGACCCAGTACTTC
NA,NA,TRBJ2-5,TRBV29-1,CSVSLTGGETQYF,TGCAGCGTTTCCTTGACAGGCGGCGAGACCCAGTACTTC
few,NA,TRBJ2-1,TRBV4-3,CASSRARLGNNEQFF,TGCGCCAGCAGCCGGGCTAGGCTGGGTAACAATGAGCAGTTCTTC
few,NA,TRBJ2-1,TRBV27,CASSSPYNEQFF,TGTGCCAGCAGCTCGCCCTACAATGAGCAGTTCTTC
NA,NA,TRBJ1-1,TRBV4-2,CASSQESANTEAFF,TGTGCCAGCAGCCAAGAGTCGGCTAACACTGAAGCTTTCTTT
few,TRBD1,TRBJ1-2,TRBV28,CASSKPGQGNYGYTF,TGTGCCAGCAGTAAACCGGGACAGGGAAACTATGGCTACACCTTC
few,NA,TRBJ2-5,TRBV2,CASSEMTGRETQYF,TGTGCCAGCAGTGAAATGACGGGGCGAGAGACCCAGTACTTC
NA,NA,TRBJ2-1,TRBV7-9,CASSLGFDGDYNEQFF,TGTGCCAGCAGCTTAGGTTTCGACGGGGATTACAATGAGCAGTTCTTC
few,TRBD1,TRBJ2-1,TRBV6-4,CASSEEGQGNTNEQFF,TGTGCCAGCAGTGAAGAAGGACAGGGGAACACCAATGAGCAGTTCTTC
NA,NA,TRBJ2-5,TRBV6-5,CASSFLGKFLQETQYF,TGTGCCAGCAGTTTTTTAGGGAAATTCCTGCAAGAGACCCAGTACTTC
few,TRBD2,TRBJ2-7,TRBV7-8,CASSLGTSGEQYF,TGTGCCAGCAGCCTCGGGACTAGCGGTGAGCAGTACTTC
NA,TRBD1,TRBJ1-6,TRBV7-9,CASSRTLSRDRHQPLHF,TGTGCCAGCAGCCGGACGCTAAGCCGGGACAGACACCAACCCCTCCACTTT
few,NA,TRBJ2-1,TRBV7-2,CASSFWDSNEQFF,TGTGCCAGCAGCTTTTGGGACTCAAATGAGCAGTTCTTC
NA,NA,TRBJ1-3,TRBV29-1,CSVRGGNTIYF,TGCAGCGTTCGGGGTGGAAACACCATATATTTT
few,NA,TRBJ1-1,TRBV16,CASSPLTVYTEAFF,TGTGCCAGCAGCCCCTTGACAGTTTACACTGAAGCTTTCTTT
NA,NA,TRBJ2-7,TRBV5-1,CASSSGRVSYEQYF,TGCGCCAGCAGCTCGGGCAGGGTCTCCTACGAGCAGTACTTC
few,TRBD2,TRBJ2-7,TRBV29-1,CSAGLAGAYFTYEQYF,TGCAGCGCCGGACTAGCGGGGGCTTATTTTACCTACGAGCAGTACTTC
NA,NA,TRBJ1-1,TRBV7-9,CASSREAFF,TGTGCCAGCAGCAGAGAAGCTTTCTTT
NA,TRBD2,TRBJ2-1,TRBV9,CASSVDIAGDNEQFF,TGTGCCAGCAGCGTAGATATAGCGGGGGACAATGAGCAGTTCTTC
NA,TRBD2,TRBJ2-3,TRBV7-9,CASSAVAGGPVSDTQYF,TGTGCCAGCAGCGCTGTAGCGGGGGGGCCTGTTTCAGATACGCAGTATTTT
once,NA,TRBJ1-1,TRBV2,CASIPRGENTEAFF,TGTGCCAGCATCCCCCGGGGGGAGAACACTGAAGCTTTCTTT
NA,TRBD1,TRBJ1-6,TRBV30,CALRQGQSPLHF,TGTGCCCTTAGACAGGGCCAATCACCCCTCCACTTT
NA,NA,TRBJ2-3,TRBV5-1,CASSLRTGTDTQYF,TGCGCCAGCAGCTTGCGGACTGGAACAGATACGCAGTATTTT
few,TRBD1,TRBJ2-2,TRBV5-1,CASRPLGQGASTGELFF,TGCGCCAGCAGGCCTCTGGGACAGGGGGCAAGCACCGGGGAGCTGTTTTTT
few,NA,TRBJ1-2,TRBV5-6,CASSLGSGNYGYTF,TGTGCCAGCAGCTTGGGATCAGGGAACTATGGCTACACCTTC
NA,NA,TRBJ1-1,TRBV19,CASSIGSGHSVVF,TGTGCCAGTAGTATCGGCAGCGGTCATTCGGTGGTCTTT
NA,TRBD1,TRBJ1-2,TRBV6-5,CASSLKTGGYGYTF,TGTGCCAGCAGCCTAAAAACAGGGGGTTATGGCTACACCTTC